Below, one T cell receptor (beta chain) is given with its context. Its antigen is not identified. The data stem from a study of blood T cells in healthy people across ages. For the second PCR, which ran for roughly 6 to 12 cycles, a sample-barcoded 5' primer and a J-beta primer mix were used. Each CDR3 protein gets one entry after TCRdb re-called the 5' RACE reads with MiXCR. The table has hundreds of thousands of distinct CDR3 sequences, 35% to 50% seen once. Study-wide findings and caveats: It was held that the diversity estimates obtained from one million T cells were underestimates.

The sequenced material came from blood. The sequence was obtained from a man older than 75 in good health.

The CDR3: CASRARSTDTQYF. The DNA of the CDR3 is TGTGCCAGCAGGGCTAGAAGCACAGATACGCAGTATTTT. V usage is TRBV6-5 and J usage is TRBJ2-3; D unclear. Looked up from germline, CDR1 is MNHEY and CDR2 is SVGAGI. Deletions cut 6 bases from V and 0 bases from J, with 7 bases between. The CDR3 spans 13 residues.